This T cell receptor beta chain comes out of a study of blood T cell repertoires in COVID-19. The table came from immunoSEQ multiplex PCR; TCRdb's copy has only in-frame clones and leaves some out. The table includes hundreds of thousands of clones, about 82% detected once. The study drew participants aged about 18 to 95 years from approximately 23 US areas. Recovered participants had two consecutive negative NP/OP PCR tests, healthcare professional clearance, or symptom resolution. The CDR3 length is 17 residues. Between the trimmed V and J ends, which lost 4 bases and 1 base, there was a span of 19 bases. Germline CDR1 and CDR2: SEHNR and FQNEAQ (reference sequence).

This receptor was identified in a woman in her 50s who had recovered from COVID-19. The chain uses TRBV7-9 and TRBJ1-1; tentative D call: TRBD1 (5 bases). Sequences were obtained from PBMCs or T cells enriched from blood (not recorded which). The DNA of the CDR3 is TGTGCCAGCAGCTCCTTTGGGGCAGGGAGGGCGAACACTGAAGCTTTCTTT. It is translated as CASSSFGAGRANTEAFF. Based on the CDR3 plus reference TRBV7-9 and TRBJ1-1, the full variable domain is DTGVSQNPRHKITKRGQNVTFRCDPISEHNRLYWYRQTLGQGPEFLTYFQNEAQLEKSRLLSDRFSAERPKGSFSTLEIQRTEQGDSAMYLCASSSFGAGRANTEAFFGQGTRLTVV.